Presented here are 12 T cell receptor beta chains from one specimen sequenced in a study of regulatory T cells in long-lasting Graves disease. Stated time point: persistent/refractory GD, antithyroid drugs over 5 years with positive TRAb. The TCR library was prepared using RNA isolated from PBMCs. Sequencing libraries for TCR beta were prepared with iRepertoire HTBI primers and Arm-PCR of CDR3 regions. MiXCR was run by TCRdb on the multiplex PCR reads, yielding one entry per CDR3 protein. The repertoire holds almost 350,000 distinct CDR3 sequences, with about 18% as singletons. Source: peripheral blood mononuclear cells (PBMCs), taken when the disease was refractory, from a patient treated with antithyroid drugs. These receptor sequences come from a female donor with Graves disease.

This clonotype appeared a few times. The genes are TRBV12-3 or TRBV12-4 and TRBJ1-2; unclear D gene. V dropped 2 bases and J dropped 3 bases, with 7 bases sitting between them. This CDR3 comprises 13 residues. In DNA, the CDR3 is TGTGCCAGCAGTTTACGGACGGACTATGGCTACACCTTC. Translated: CASSLRTDYGYTF.

This chain links TRBV18 with TRBJ1-1; D not resolved. Per the germline V gene, CDR1 is KGHSH and CDR2 is LQKENI. The CDR3 contains 14 residues. V was clipped by 2 bases and J by 0 bases, with 7 bases between them. The CDR3 region is CASSPADLNTEAFF. The CDR3 bases are TGTGCCAGCTCACCAGCGGACTTGAACACTGAAGCTTTCTTT.

The rearrangement links TRBV20-1 to TRBJ2-4; 15 bases fit TRBD2. CDR1 DFQATT and CDR2 SNEGSKA come from the germline V gene (reference sequence). The ends lost 3 bases at V and 0 bases at J; junction bases unmatched: 9. This CDR3 is 19 amino acids long. The CDR3 region is CSASSVGLAGGLAKNIQYF. Written as DNA, the CDR3 is TGCAGTGCTAGTAGCGTGGGACTAGCGGGGGGACTAGCCAAAAACATTCAGTACTTC.

Only a few counts were recorded for this clonotype. The chain joins TRBV6-5 to TRBJ2-3; D gene uncertain. Germline CDR1 and CDR2: MNHEY and SVGAGI. The CDR3 sequence is 14 residues long. V gave up 1 base and J gave up 1 base, with 6 bases separating them. DNA of the CDR3: TGTGCCAGCAGTTACTTCCTCGGCACAGATACGCAGTATTTT. Protein product: CASSYFLGTDTQYF.

This clonotype was seen many times. The V call is TRBV28, the J call TRBJ2-7, with D possibly being TRBD2 (6 bases). CDR3 size: 13 residues. V lost 2 bases, J lost 6 bases, and 11 bases lay in between. Germline-derived CDR1 and CDR2 are MDHEN and SYDVKM. DNA of the CDR3: TGTGCCAGCAGTTTAGCGGGGCCTAGCGAGCAGTACTTC. This translates into CASSLAGPSEQYF.

The sample holds many counts of this clonotype. The rearrangement links TRBV15 to TRBJ1-4; 7 bases agree with TRBD1. The germline V gene has CDR1 LNHNV and CDR2 YYDKDF (reference sequence). This CDR3 spans 15 amino acids. V lost 1 base and J lost 6; bases outside the gene matches: 5. The CDR3 loop is CATSRGDGTDEKLFF. In DNA, the CDR3 is TGTGCCACCAGCAGAGGCGATGGGACAGATGAAAAACTGTTTTTT.

This clonotype came up many times. The chain links TRBV20-1 to TRBJ1-4, with D unclear. Trimming pared 3 bases from V and 5 bases from J, leaving 7 bases between. In germline, CDR1 is DFQATT, CDR2 SNEGSKA (reference sequence). The CDR3 length is 12 residues. CDR3 protein: CSASTANEKLFF. The CDR3 DNA reads as TGCAGTGCTAGTACCGCAAATGAAAAACTGTTTTTT.

This clonotype has a count of ten or more. The chain employs TRBV28 and TRBJ2-7; 10 positions agree with TRBD1. The trim removed 5 bases at V and 3 bases at J, leaving 7 bases unmatched. CDR1 and CDR2 (germline): MDHEN, SYDVKM. CDR3 length equals 15 residues. CDR3 sequence (DNA): TGTGCCAGCAGTCCCATGGACAGGGGGTTCTACGAGCAGTACTTC. As protein: CASSPMDRGFYEQYF.

The chain employs TRBV20-1 and TRBJ2-2; 8 bases match TRBD2. Germline CDR1 DFQATT, CDR2 SNEGSKA (reference sequence). V lost 3 bases, J lost 7 bases, and 19 bases stayed unmatched. The CDR3 is 18 amino acids. This chain's CDR3 is CSASSRAGGFGGHGELFF. The CDR3 bases are TGCAGTGCTAGTTCCCGGGCGGGAGGATTCGGGGGTCACGGGGAGCTGTTTTTT.

J is TRBJ1-5 and V is TRBV10-3; D not certain. Germline V gene lookup returns CDR1 ENHRY and CDR2 SYGVKD. Trimming took 6 bases from V and 4 from J, leaving 10 bases between them. The CDR3 is 13 amino acids. This chain's CDR3 is CAIRQDMNQPQHF. Written as DNA, the CDR3 is TGTGCCATCAGGCAGGATATGAATCAGCCCCAGCATTTT.

This clonotype was counted at least ten times. This chain uses TRBV28 with TRBJ2-2, with 8 bases matching TRBD2. This CDR3 comprises 15 residues. Germline V gene lookup returns CDR1 MDHEN and CDR2 SYDVKM. J lost 5 bases, V lost 2 bases, and 4 bases had no gene match. The CDR3 DNA reads as TGTGCCAGCAGTTTAGTTACTAGCGGAACCGGGGAGCTGTTTTTT. Amino acid sequence: CASSLVTSGTGELFF.

The rearrangement uses TRBV6-5 and TRBJ1-2; tentatively, D is TRBD1 (5 bases). This CDR3 spans 14 amino acids. Deletions cut 2 bases from V and 6 bases from J, with 13 bases between. Germline V CDR1 and CDR2: MNHEY, SVGAGI. The CDR3 nucleotides are TGTGCCAGCAGTTACGTGGGGGATAGTCATGGCTACACCTTC. It codes for CASSYVGDSHGYTF.